The rows below give T cell receptor beta chains drawn from one sample of a study of tumor-infiltrating lymphocytes in primary liver carcinoma. TCRdb reprocessed the multiplex PCR reads via MiXCR and lists one record per CDR3 protein. The sample has roughly 50,000 distinct CDR3 sequences, about 80% seen once. Specimen: liver tumor tissue from sampling region 2. These receptors were obtained from a man between 35 and 55 years old with primary liver carcinoma and hepatitis B virus infection. The CDR3 runs from the conserved cysteine through the conserved F or W. The D gene is left open where the match is weak. Clone size is not always given. Where it is, it says once, few, many or a class for expanded clones.

abundance,d_gene,j_gene,v_gene,CDR3nt,CDR3aa
.,.,TRBJ2-3,TRBV28,TGTTCCAGCAGCCCTCCTTTTCCCACAGATACGCAGTATTTT,CSSSPPFPTDTQYF
.,.,TRBJ2-6,TRBV5-1,TGCGCTAGCAGCATGACGACAGTTCCTGGGGCCAACGTCCTGACTTTC,CASSMTTVPGANVLTF
.,TRBD2,TRBJ2-7,TRBV6-2/TRBV6-3,TGTGCCAGCGGTTACACGCGGGAGTCCTACGAGCAGTACTTC,CASGYTRESYEQYF
medium-sized,TRBD2,TRBJ2-1,TRBV6-2/TRBV6-3,TGTGCCAGCAGTTACAACCTAGCGGGAGTCGGTAATGAGCAGTTCTTC,CASSYNLAGVGNEQFF
.,.,TRBJ2-2,TRBV6-5,TGTGCCAGCAGTTACTCAGTGGACGGCACCGGGCAGCTGCTTTTT,CASSYSVDGTGQLLF
once,.,TRBJ2-7,TRBV28,TGTGCTAGCACCCCTAGCATGGGGAATTGGAGGAGCGAGCAGTACTTC,CASTPSMGNWRSEQYF
.,.,TRBJ2-5,TRBV10-2,TGTGCCAGCAGTGAAGTACTGCCCATCCAAGAGACCCAGTACTTC,CASSEVLPIQETQYF
.,TRBD2,TRBJ2-7,TRBV6-6,TGTGCTGGCAGTGGGGGGGGAGGTCCCTCCCGATACGAGCAGTACTTC,CAGSGGGGPSRYEQYF
once,.,TRBJ2-7,TRBV20-1,TGCAGTGCTACGCTGCCACCCAGCTACGAGCAGTACTTC,CSATLPPSYEQYF
.,.,TRBJ2-7,TRBV6-1,TGTGTCAGCAGTGAACCGGGGACGGCCCGATGCTACGAGCAGTATTTC,CVSSEPGTARCYEQYF
.,.,TRBJ2-3,TRBV11-2,TGTGACAGCAGCCCCGATGACCCCCTGCGGATAGCGAGAAGAACAGATACGCAGTATTTT,CDSSPDDPLRIARRTDTQYF
.,TRBD2,TRBJ2-1,TRBV4-2,TGTACCAGCAGCCAATTGGGAGGGGCAGGCAATGAGCAGTTCTTC,CTSSQLGGAGNEQFF
.,.,TRBJ2-7,TRBV12-3/TRBV12-4,TGTGCCGGCAGTGTCCCTATTGGGGGATCATACGAGCAGTACTTC,CAGSVPIGGSYEQYF
.,.,TRBJ1-2,TRBV11-2,TGTGCCATCAGAGAGAGGGACACCATCTATGGCTACATCTTC,CAIRERDTIYGYIF
.,.,TRBJ2-2,TRBV28,TGTGCCAGCAGCCTCACTCGGCTCACCGGGGAGCTGTTTTTT,CASSLTRLTGELFF
.,TRBD1,TRBJ1-2,TRBV6-1,TGTGCAACTCTCACGACAGGGGTGGACTATGGCTACAGCTTC,CATLTTGVDYGYSF
.,.,TRBJ2-3,TRBV10-3,TGTGCCGCCAGTGAAGACGCCACAGATACGCAGTATTTT,CAASEDATDTQYF
.,.,TRBJ1-2,TRBV5-4,TGTGCCAGCAGCTTAAACGGGGGTGTCGGGCACACCTTC,CASSLNGGVGHTF
many,TRBD2,TRBJ2-7,TRBV6-5,TGTGCCAGCAGTCCTTCGGCGGGAGGCCCCTACGAGCAGTACTTC,CASSPSAGGPYEQYF
many,.,TRBJ1-2,TRBV12-3/TRBV12-4,TGTGCCAGCACTCTCGCGGGCGGCTATGGCTACACCTTC,CASTLAGGYGYTF
.,TRBD2,TRBJ2-5,TRBV2,TGTGCCAGCTCAAAGGGAGGGGAGACCAAGTACTTC,CASSKGGETKYF
few,TRBD1,TRBJ2-2,TRBV20-1,TGCAGTGCTGGGACAGAAAACACCGGGGAGCTGTTTTTT,CSAGTENTGELFF
.,TRBD1,TRBJ1-4,TRBV4-1,TGCGCCAGCAGCCAAGATAAGGGACAGATTAATGAAAAACTGTTTTTT,CASSQDKGQINEKLFF